Below, 19 T cell receptor beta chains from the same sample are listed, as sequenced in a study of long-term antiretroviral therapy in people with HIV. The assay, immunoSEQ v3.0, was run at survey level. Measured with immunoSEQ multiplex PCR; TCRdb has only the in-frame clones, and not every one. Of roughly 14,000 clones listed, 77% are singletons. Sample: unsorted PBMCs, taken 1.3 years before starting antiretroviral therapy. Receptor source: a man aged 40-49 years with HIV.

The chain links TRBV6-5 to TRBJ1-1, with 10 bases matching TRBD1. This CDR3 comprises 14 residues. Germline V lookup: CDR1 MNHEY, CDR2 SVGAGI. V was clipped by 7 bases and J by 3 bases; unmatched bases: 5. CDR3 DNA: TGTGCCAGCATTCCCGGGACAGGGGACACTGAAGCTTTCTTT. Translation gives CASIPGTGDTEAFF.

The chain combines TRBV7-9 with TRBJ1-5, with TRBD1 as a possible D gene (5 bases). Between the trimmed V and J ends, which lost 4 bases and 0 bases, there was a span of 19 bases. The CDR3 runs to 18 residues. The germline V gene encodes CDR1 SEHNR and CDR2 FQNEAQ (reference sequence). The CDR3 coding sequence is TGTGCCAGCAGCTATTACCGGGACGGCGAAAATAGCAATCAGCCCCAGCATTTT. It encodes CASSYYRDGENSNQPQHF.

V gene TRBV5-7 combines with J gene TRBJ1-2, with a tentative D call TRBD1 (6 bases). TRBV5-7 is treated as an ORF (open reading frame) with a function not yet certain. The CDR3 contains 14 residues. V was cut by 2 bases and J by 0 bases, with 8 bases left in between. The CDR3 reads CASSLGGANYGYTF. The CDR3 bases are TGTGCCAGCAGCTTAGGGGGGGCTAACTATGGCTACACCTTC.

This chain connects TRBV21-1 to TRBJ2-7; the table calls TRBD1, which could not be checked here. TRBV21-1 is deemed a pseudogene. CDR3 length: 12 residues. Here the CDR3 reads CASSKQGSEQYF. In DNA form, the CDR3 reads TGTGCCAGCAGCAAACAGGGATCCGAGCAGTACTTC.

This chain connects TRBV18 to TRBJ1-5, with D perhaps TRBD1 (5 bases). The CDR3 has 13 amino acids. V was clipped by 0 bases and J by 8 bases, with 8 bases between them. Per the germline V gene, CDR1 is KGHSH and CDR2 is LQKENI. The CDR3 protein is CASSPPSGEPQHF. Written as DNA, the CDR3 is TGTGCCAGCTCACCACCGTCGGGGGAGCCCCAGCATTTT.

This chain joins TRBV6-6 and TRBJ1-5; 8 bases line up with TRBD1. CDR3 length: 15 amino acids. The V segment lost 4 bases and the J segment 2 bases; nucleotides outside the gene matches: 4. Germline CDR1 reads MNHNY; CDR2 reads SVGAGI (reference sequence). CDR3 in amino acids: CASSSTGGGNQPQHF. The CDR3 DNA reads as TGTGCCAGCAGTTCCACAGGGGGGGGCAATCAGCCCCAGCATTTT.

The chain is built from TRBV6-1 and TRBJ2-3, with D possibly matching TRBD2 (6 bases). The germline V and J ends were trimmed by 3 bases and 0 bases, with 16 bases remaining between them. Germline assignment: CDR1 MNHNS and CDR2 SASEGT. The CDR3 covers 17 residues. The CDR3 is CASSEVGTRISTDTQYF. Written as DNA, the CDR3 is TGTGCCAGCAGTGAGGTAGGGACTCGGATTAGCACAGATACGCAGTATTTT.

V gene TRBV10-3 combines with J gene TRBJ2-7; 9 bases line up with TRBD2. With V trimmed by 0 bases and J by 5 bases, 29 bases remained unmatched. From germline, CDR1 is ENHRY and CDR2 SYGVKD. The CDR3 consists of 23 residues. The CDR3 nucleotides are TGTGCCATCAGTGAGTCTGGATCAGGCAGGGGTCTAGCGGGGAGATGGTTCCTACACGAGCAGTACTTC. Translated: CAISESGSGRGLAGRWFLHEQYF.

The chain has TRBV5-1 and TRBJ1-3, with TRBD1 identical over 12 bases. Germline V CDR1 and CDR2: SGHRS, YFSETQ. This CDR3 spans 15 amino acids. Unmatched junction bases numbered 2, after V lost 3 bases and J lost 4 bases. Written as DNA, the CDR3 is TGCGCCAGCAGCTACGGGACAGGGGGCGGAAACACCATATATTTT. It codes for CASSYGTGGGNTIYF.

V gene TRBV4-2 combines with J gene TRBJ2-3; 12 bases map to TRBD2. Germline trimming cut 1 base from V and 2 bases from J; bases unmatched to any gene: 13. The germline gives CDR1 LGHNA, CDR2 YNFKEQ. The length of the CDR3 is 20 residues. The CDR3 DNA reads TGTGCCAGCAGCCAAGCAGCTACTAGCGGGGGGACCGGTTACACAGATACGCAGTATTTT. It codes for CASSQAATSGGTGYTDTQYF.

This chain joins TRBV4-1 and TRBJ1-2, with D perhaps TRBD1 (6 bases). V lost 3 bases to trimming and J lost 2 bases, with 13 bases between them. There are 15 residues in the CDR3. In germline, CDR1 is MGHRA, CDR2 YSYEKL. DNA of the CDR3: TGCGCCAGCAGCCAGCTAGGGGGGTTCAACTATGGCTACACCTTC. Its protein product is CASSQLGGFNYGYTF.

This clone was observed once. The chain couples TRBV25-1 to TRBJ1-2; D is possibly TRBD1 (6 bases). Trimming removed 1 base at V and 5 bases at J, with 8 bases between. This CDR3 is 13 amino acids long. Germline loops: CDR1 MGHDK, CDR2 SYGVNS. The CDR3 is CASSESRGYGYTF. For the CDR3, the DNA is TGTGCCAGCAGTGAATCAAGGGGGTATGGCTACACCTTC.

The V gene is TRBV29-1, the J gene TRBJ2-5, with D possibly matching TRBD2 (6 bases). This CDR3 has 14 amino acids. CDR1 and CDR2 from the germline V gene are SQVTM and ANQGSEA. The V end was cut by 6 bases, the J end by 5 bases, with 19 bases between. The CDR3, as DNA: TGCAGCGTGTATGGGACTCTAGATGGGGAGACCCAGTACTTC. This gives the protein CSVYGTLDGETQYF.

The V call is TRBV5-1, the J call TRBJ1-3; D is perhaps TRBD1 (6 bases). The CDR3 totals 15 residues. Germline values: CDR1 SGHRS, CDR2 YFSETQ. The germline V and J ends were trimmed by 1 base and 2 bases, with 10 bases remaining between them. CDR3 loop: CASSLRGDAGNTIYF. CDR3 nucleotide sequence: TGCGCCAGCAGCTTGAGGGGGGACGCTGGAAACACCATATATTTT.

The sample holds a few counts of this clone. This rearrangement joins TRBV2 to TRBJ2-1; perhaps TRBD1 as D (6 bases). This CDR3 spans 16 amino acids. V was trimmed by 1 base and J by 6 bases, leaving 16 bases between them. Germline loops: CDR1 SNHLY, CDR2 FYNNEI. CDR3 DNA sequence: TGTGCCAGCAGTGAAGGGGGTCTAGAAGGGGGCAATGAGCAGTTCTTC. Protein product: CASSEGGLEGGNEQFF.

The sample holds a few counts of this clone. In DNA, the CDR3 is TGTGCCAGCAGTGAAGGGTGGAGGGAGCCAGGTTTAGGTTCACGTAGCCGCGAGCAGTACTTC. As protein: CASSEGWREPGLGSRSREQYF. This chain uses TRBV6-1 with TRBJ2-7, with D possibly matching TRBD2 (6 bases). The CDR3 covers 21 residues. Deletions cut 1 base from V and 6 bases from J, with 34 bases between. Germline values: CDR1 MNHNS, CDR2 SASEGT.

This clone has only a few counts. The gene calls are TRBV19 and TRBJ2-7; D possibly corresponds to TRBD1 (6 bases). CDR1 is LNHDA and CDR2 is SQIVND in the germline V gene (reference sequence). The CDR3 has 15 amino acids. Between the trimmed V and J ends, which lost 4 bases and 2 bases, there was a span of 15 bases. CDR3 in amino acids: CASSKTTGLTYEQYF. The CDR3 coding sequence is TGTGCCAGTAGTAAAACGACAGGCCTTACCTACGAGCAGTACTTC.

The chain links TRBV5-4 to TRBJ1-2; unclear D gene. V shed 4 bases and J shed 2 bases, with 18 bases lying between them. Germline V lookup: CDR1 SGHNT, CDR2 YYREEE (reference sequence). This CDR3 has 16 amino acids. CDR3 in DNA: TGTGCCAGCAGCGGGGTCTCTTCGGACCTAAACTATGGCTACACCTTC. Amino acids: CASSGVSSDLNYGYTF.

The chain recombines TRBV27 with TRBJ2-7; no clear D. CDR1 and CDR2 from the germline V gene are MNHEY and SMNVEV (reference sequence). Trimming left V 6 bases short and J 0 bases short, with 15 bases between. The length of the CDR3 is 15 residues. The CDR3 DNA is TGTGCCAGCAGAGTCCCAACGGCTTACTCCTACGAGCAGTACTTC. This gives the protein CASRVPTAYSYEQYF.